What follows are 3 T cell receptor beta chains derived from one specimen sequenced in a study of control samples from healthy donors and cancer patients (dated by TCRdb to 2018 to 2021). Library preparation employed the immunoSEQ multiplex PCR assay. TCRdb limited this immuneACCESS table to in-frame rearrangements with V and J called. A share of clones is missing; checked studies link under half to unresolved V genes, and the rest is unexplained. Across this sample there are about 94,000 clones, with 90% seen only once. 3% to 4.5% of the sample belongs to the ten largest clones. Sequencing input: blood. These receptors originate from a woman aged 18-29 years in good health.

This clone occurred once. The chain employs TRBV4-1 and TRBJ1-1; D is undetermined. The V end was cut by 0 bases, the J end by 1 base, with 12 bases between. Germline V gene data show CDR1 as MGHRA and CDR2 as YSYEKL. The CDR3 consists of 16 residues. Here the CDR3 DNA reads TGCGCCAGCAGCCAAGATCTTCACAGTTCGAACACTGAAGCTTTCTTT. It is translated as CASSQDLHSSNTEAFF.

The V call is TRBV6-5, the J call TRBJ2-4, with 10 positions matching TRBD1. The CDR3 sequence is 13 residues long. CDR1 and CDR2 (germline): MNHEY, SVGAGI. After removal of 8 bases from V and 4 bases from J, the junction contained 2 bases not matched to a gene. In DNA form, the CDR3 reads TGTGCCAGCCGGACAGGGGGTAAAAACATTCAGTACTTC. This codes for CASRTGGKNIQYF.

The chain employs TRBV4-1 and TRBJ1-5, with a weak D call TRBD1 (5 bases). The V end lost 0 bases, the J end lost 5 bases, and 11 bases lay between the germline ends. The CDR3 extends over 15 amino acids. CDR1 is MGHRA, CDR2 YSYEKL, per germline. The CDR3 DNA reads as TGCGCCAGCAGCCAAGATCGAGGGGTCGATCAGCCCCAGCATTTT. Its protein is CASSQDRGVDQPQHF.